The entry below describes one T cell receptor beta chain. The antigen is undetermined. The same CDR3 is also encoded by other DNA sequences in this sample. These data originate in a study of shared clonotypes between healthy human individuals. Study-wide results and caveats: Sharing across a few donors was seen in around 5% of naive CD4 clonotypes. Donors were few, which limited the genetic and exposure-history diversity represented.

J lost 2 bases, V lost 0 bases, and 0 bases had no gene match. CDR1 and CDR2 from the germline V gene are SNHLY and FYNNEI. This CDR3 contains 14 residues. Positively selected for CCR7, the CD45RO-negative cells used as naive CD8 cells excluded terminally differentiated effector memory CD45RA+ cells. Sequenced by immunoSEQ multiplex PCR; TCRdb stores in-frame clones only, minus some. The table shows roughly 2,000,000 clones, with less than 95% occurring only once. Sequencing used naive CD8+ T cells sorted from blood. The chain combines TRBV2 with TRBJ2-7; 8 positions match TRBD2. The receptor was derived from a man aged 18 to 29 in good health. In DNA form, the CDR3 reads TGTGCCAGCAGTGAAGCCGGGGGGGCCTACGAGCAGTACTTC. It specifies CASSEAGGAYEQYF.